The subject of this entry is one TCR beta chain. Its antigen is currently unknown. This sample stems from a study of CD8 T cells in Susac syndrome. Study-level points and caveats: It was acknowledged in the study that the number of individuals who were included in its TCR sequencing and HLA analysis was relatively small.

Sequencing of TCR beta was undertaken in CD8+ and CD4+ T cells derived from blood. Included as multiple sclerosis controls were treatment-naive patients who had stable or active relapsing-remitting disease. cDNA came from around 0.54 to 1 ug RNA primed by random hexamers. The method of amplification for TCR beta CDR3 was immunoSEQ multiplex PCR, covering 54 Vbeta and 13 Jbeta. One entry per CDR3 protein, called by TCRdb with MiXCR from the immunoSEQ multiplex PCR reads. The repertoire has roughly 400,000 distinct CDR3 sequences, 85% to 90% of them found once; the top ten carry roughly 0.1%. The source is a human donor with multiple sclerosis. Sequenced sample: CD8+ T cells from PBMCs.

The CDR3 DNA sequence: TGTGCCAGCAGTTATTGGGCCACAGGGGCAGACACTGAAGCTTTCTTT. It specifies CASSYWATGADTEAFF. The chain links TRBV6-5 to TRBJ1-1; 7 positions agree with TRBD1. The CDR3 covers 16 residues. Germline CDR1 reads MNHEY; CDR2 reads SVGAGI. Unmatched junction bases numbered 10, after V lost 3 bases and J lost 3 bases.